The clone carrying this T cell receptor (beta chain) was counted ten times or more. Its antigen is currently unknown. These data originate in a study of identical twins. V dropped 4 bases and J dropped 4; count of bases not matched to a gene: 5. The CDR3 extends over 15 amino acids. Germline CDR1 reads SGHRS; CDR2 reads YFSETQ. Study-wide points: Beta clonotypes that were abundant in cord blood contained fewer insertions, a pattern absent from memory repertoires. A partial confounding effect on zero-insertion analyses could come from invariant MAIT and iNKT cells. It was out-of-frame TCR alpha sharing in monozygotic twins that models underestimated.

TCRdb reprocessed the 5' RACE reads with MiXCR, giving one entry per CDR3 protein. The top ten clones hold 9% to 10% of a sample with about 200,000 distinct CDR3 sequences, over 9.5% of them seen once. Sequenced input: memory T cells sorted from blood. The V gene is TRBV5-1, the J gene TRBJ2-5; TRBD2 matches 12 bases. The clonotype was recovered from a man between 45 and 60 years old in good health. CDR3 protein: CASSGGLAGPETQYF. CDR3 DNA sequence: TGCGCCAGCAGCGGTGGACTAGCGGGACCAGAGACCCAGTACTTC.